This TCR beta chain was captured in a study of cytomegalovirus exposure and HLA in healthy donors. The CDR3 has 15 residues. CDR1 and CDR2 (germline): SGHDT, YYEEEE. The V and J ends lost 2 bases and 3 bases respectively, with 14 bases between them. PCR primers comprised 60 Vbeta and 13 Jbeta primers. Libraries were prepared by immunoSEQ multiplex PCR; TCRdb keeps only in-frame clonotypes and omits some of them. The sample lists nearly 300,000 clones; 86% were seen once. Study-wide results and limits: Follow-up analysis seemed to connect common viral pathogens with several of the most significant clusters identified.

In regard to this clone: No antigen is known for it.

V usage is TRBV5-6 and J usage is TRBJ1-2; D ambiguous. This sequence was found in a man aged 35 to 55 in good health and CMV-seropositive. Sample: PBMCs. CDR3 amino acids: CASSFEPREYYGYTF. In DNA form, the CDR3 reads TGTGCCAGCAGCTTCGAACCCCGGGAGTACTATGGCTACACCTTC. Supplemented by reference TRBV5-6 and TRBJ1-2, the full variable domain reads DAGVTQSPTHLIKTRGQQVTLRCSPKSGHDTVSWYQQALGQGPQFIFQYYEEEERQRGNFPDRFSGHQFPNYSSELNVNALLLGDSALYLCASSFEPREYYGYTFGSGTRLTVV.